Listed below are T cell receptor beta chains from one sample, sequenced in a study of blood T cell repertoires in COVID-19. The repertoire was sequenced with immunoSEQ multiplex PCR; TCRdb's copy has only in-frame clones and lacks some. This sample has tens of thousands of clones, with roughly 82% found just once. The sequencing sample was made of peripheral blood. All receptors come from a woman aged 60 to 75 with acute or convalescent COVID-19. Each CDR3 is given with its conserved first and last residue.

CDR3aa: CAISEGGQPNTEAFF
v_gene: TRBV10-3
j_gene: TRBJ1-1

CDR3aa: CATSRDPGQASNYYGYTF
v_gene: TRBV15
j_gene: TRBJ1-2

CDR3aa: CASSVRRGSGANVLTF
v_gene: TRBV2
j_gene: TRBJ2-6

CDR3aa: CASSPSMEVYEQYF
v_gene: TRBV11-1
j_gene: TRBJ2-7

CDR3aa: CASSLGGERAFF
v_gene: TRBV19
j_gene: TRBJ1-1

CDR3aa: CASSNRGPTEAFF
v_gene: TRBV19
j_gene: TRBJ1-1

CDR3aa: CASSFGGGGSGNTIYF
v_gene: TRBV28
j_gene: TRBJ1-3

CDR3aa: CASRGQGADEQYF
v_gene: TRBV21-1
j_gene: TRBJ2-7

CDR3aa: CSVGAYNEQFF
v_gene: TRBV29-1
j_gene: TRBJ2-1

CDR3aa: CASSPLRAQETQYF
v_gene: TRBV18
j_gene: TRBJ2-5

CDR3aa: CASSQAVEQYF
v_gene: TRBV14
j_gene: TRBJ2-7

CDR3aa: CASSLGVRPPNEQFF
v_gene: TRBV7-3
j_gene: TRBJ2-1

CDR3aa: CASSLVRSREQFF
v_gene: TRBV7-7
j_gene: TRBJ2-1

CDR3aa: CASSQGPGQGRGAFF
v_gene: TRBV14
j_gene: TRBJ1-1

CDR3aa: CASSRGTAGNTIYF
v_gene: TRBV3-1/TRBV3-2
j_gene: TRBJ1-3

CDR3aa: CASTGAGRSSYEQYF
v_gene: TRBV5-8
j_gene: TRBJ2-7

CDR3aa: CASSPQGAVNSGANVLTF
v_gene: TRBV11-2
j_gene: TRBJ2-6

CDR3aa: CASSSYLRDRGPYGYTF
v_gene: TRBV27
j_gene: TRBJ1-2

CDR3aa: CASRAHNLQQSSGNTIYF
v_gene: TRBV21-1
j_gene: TRBJ1-3

CDR3aa: CASSRTTSGSSYNEQFF
v_gene: TRBV9
j_gene: TRBJ2-1

CDR3aa: CASSIDRQGGSNSPLHF
v_gene: TRBV19
j_gene: TRBJ1-6

CDR3aa: CASSSFISGRANEQFF
v_gene: TRBV3-1/TRBV3-2
j_gene: TRBJ2-1